This T cell receptor (beta chain) was sequenced in a study of shared clonotypes between healthy human individuals. Study outcomes and limitations: Richness estimates generally favored naive over memory subsets.

Remarks on this clone: What it binds is unknown.

Donors comprised healthy HIV-negative adults lacking recent acute infections or vaccinations. The authors divided CD4+ cells into CD45RA+ naive and CD45RA-negative memory subsets. Per the study methods: ImmunoSEQ junction-only sequences lacked quality scores, so their filtering differed. The data were produced by immunoSEQ multiplex PCR, yet TCRdb's version contains in-frame clones alone and is incomplete. V and J calls plus clone size are reproduced from that table; the DNA served to infer D and trimming. The sample consists of roughly 1,600,000 clones, less than 99% of them appearing once. The clonotype comes from a man aged 30 to 45 in good health. Sample: naive CD4+ T cells sorted from blood. Subset: CD45RA+ positively selected.

The DNA of the CDR3 is TGTGCCAGCAGCTCTCTGGGACTAGCGGCATACAATGAGCAGTTCTTC. It codes for CASSSLGLAAYNEQFF. The V gene is TRBV7-8, the J gene TRBJ2-1; 11 bases map to TRBD2. J lost 4 bases, V lost 4 bases, and 6 bases had no gene match. The CDR3 has 16 residues. Germline CDR1 and CDR2: SGHVS and FQNEAQ. Using reference TRBV7-8 and TRBJ2-1 for the parts outside the CDR3, the full variable domain is GAGVSQSPRYKVAKRGQDVALRCDPISGHVSLFWYQQALGQGPEFLTYFQNEAQLDKSGLPSDRFFAERPEGSVSTLKIQRTQQEDSAVYLCASSSLGLAAYNEQFFGPGTRLTVL.